Listed below are T cell receptor beta chains from one sample, sequenced in a study of blood T cell repertoires in COVID-19. The assay was immunoSEQ multiplex PCR, and TCRdb's table has in-frame clones only and misses some. The sample gives 150,000 to 250,000 clones, approximately 86% of which show up once; 2% to 2.5% is in the top ten. The material sequenced was PBMCs or T cells enriched from blood (not recorded which). The source is a woman aged 30 to 39 who had recovered from COVID-19. The CDR3 runs from the conserved cysteine through the conserved F or W. Each record gives: V gene, clone size, D gene, J gene, CDR3 protein, CDR3 DNA. The D gene is left open where the match is weak. Clone size appears in some rows only: once, few, many, or a class for an expanded clone.

TRBV11-2	few	-	TRBJ1-5	CASSSHLWGTTLENQPQHF	TGTGCCAGCAGCTCTCACCTTTGGGGGACAACATTGGAGAATCAGCCCCAGCATTTT
TRBV18	-	-	TRBJ1-4	CASSPAQTEAHEKLFF	TGTGCCAGCTCACCGGCGCAGACGGAGGCTCATGAAAAACTGTTTTTT
TRBV6-2/TRBV6-3	few	-	TRBJ2-7	CASSLHLGQPSYEQYF	TGTGCCAGCAGTCTCCATCTCGGACAGCCCTCCTACGAGCAGTACTTC
TRBV6-5	-	-	TRBJ2-7	CASSPGTPPYEQYF	TGTGCCAGCAGTCCCGGGACACCCCCATACGAGCAGTACTTC
TRBV13	-	TRBD1	TRBJ1-1	CASSLTDRGDTEAFF	TGTGCCAGCAGCCTTACTGACAGGGGGGACACTGAAGCTTTCTTT
TRBV11-2	-	TRBD1	TRBJ2-7	CASSTRQGIIYEQYF	TGTGCCAGCAGCACACGACAGGGTATCATCTACGAGCAGTACTTC
TRBV5-1	-	TRBD1	TRBJ1-3	CASSITGGPRNTIYF	TGCGCCAGCAGTATAACAGGGGGCCCCCGAAACACCATATATTTT
TRBV3-1/TRBV3-2	-	-	TRBJ1-6	CASSQVGASPLHF	TGTGCCAGCAGCCAAGTGGGGGCTTCACCCCTCCACTTT
TRBV3-1/TRBV3-2	-	-	TRBJ2-3	CASSQNQISTDTQYF	TGTGCCAGCAGCCAAAATCAGATTTCCACAGATACGCAGTATTTT
TRBV7-9	-	TRBD1	TRBJ1-1	CASSPVGAGGHLRFF	TGTGCCAGCAGCCCAGTCGGGGCAGGGGGCCACCTCAGGTTCTTT
TRBV20-1	-	TRBD1	TRBJ1-2	CSASTTRTGGYTF	TGCAGTGCAAGTACTACCCGGACAGGTGGCTACACCTTC
TRBV4-3	-	-	TRBJ1-5	CASSQVAGSQPQHF	TGCGCCAGCAGCCAAGTAGCGGGGAGTCAGCCCCAGCATTTT
TRBV29-1	-	TRBD1	TRBJ2-4	CSVRRDRVAKNIQYF	TGCAGCGTCCGCAGGGACAGGGTGGCCAAAAACATTCAGTACTTC
TRBV3-1/TRBV3-2	-	-	TRBJ1-1	CASSQTADSLWTEAFF	TGTGCCAGCAGCCAAACGGCGGACAGTCTTTGGACTGAAGCTTTCTTT
TRBV5-1	once	-	TRBJ1-4	CASSLGQDNEKLFF	TGCGCCAGCAGCTTGGGCCAGGATAATGAAAAACTGTTTTTT
TRBV10-3	-	-	TRBJ2-5	CASGPLGETQYF	TGTGCCTCCGGCCCCCTCGGGGAGACCCAGTACTTC
TRBV24-1	-	TRBD2	TRBJ2-1	CATSDLQAGGLDEQFF	TGTGCCACCAGTGATTTGCAAGCGGGAGGCCTTGATGAGCAGTTCTTC
TRBV7-2	few	TRBD2	TRBJ2-5	CASSWEGVETQYF	TGTGCCAGCAGCTGGGAGGGAGTAGAGACCCAGTACTTC
TRBV4-1	-	-	TRBJ1-1	CASSQDSGMRNTEAFF	TGCGCCAGCAGCCAAGATTCCGGGATGCGGAACACTGAAGCTTTCTTT
TRBV7-2	-	TRBD1	TRBJ1-2	CASSLQPGQGEGYTF	TGTGCCAGCAGCCTACAGCCCGGTCAGGGGGAGGGCTACACCTTC
TRBV7-3	-	-	TRBJ2-1	CASSHTRDEQFF	TGTGCCAGCAGCCATACGAGGGATGAGCAGTTCTTC
TRBV6-2/TRBV6-3	few	-	TRBJ2-1	CASSLAYRGGDEQFF	TGTGCCAGCAGCCTAGCGTATAGGGGCGGGGATGAGCAGTTCTTC
TRBV28	-	TRBD2	TRBJ2-7	CASSPLAGASYEQYF	TGTGCCAGCAGCCCTCTAGCGGGAGCCTCCTACGAGCAGTACTTC
TRBV6-2/TRBV6-3	-	TRBD2	TRBJ2-3	CASSSYIPGLAGVTDTQYF	TGTGCCAGCAGTTCCTACATCCCGGGACTAGCGGGTGTCACAGATACGCAGTATTTT
TRBV3-1/TRBV3-2	-	-	TRBJ1-2	CASSQGAGGYTF	TGTGCCAGCAGCCAGGGGGCGGGCGGCTACACCTTC
TRBV12-3/TRBV12-4	-	-	TRBJ2-3	CASSFPSTDTQYF	TGTGCCAGCAGTTTTCCCAGTACAGATACGCAGTATTTT
TRBV19	-	TRBD1	TRBJ1-1	CASRDRGSMDEAFF	TGTGCCAGTAGAGACAGGGGTAGTATGGATGAAGCTTTCTTT
TRBV7-9	-	-	TRBJ1-1	CASSSADRRTEAFF	TGTGCCAGCAGCTCCGCGGATCGTCGCACTGAAGCTTTCTTT
TRBV14	-	TRBD2	TRBJ2-7	CASSQALAGRYEQYF	TGTGCCAGCAGCCAAGCTTTAGCGGGCCGGTACGAGCAGTACTTC
TRBV30	-	-	TRBJ2-7	CAWSVRGPSSYEQYF	TGTGCCTGGAGCGTCCGCGGGCCGAGCTCCTACGAGCAGTACTTC
TRBV27	-	TRBD1	TRBJ1-1	CASSLDRDAYTEAFF	TGTGCCAGCAGCCTCGACAGGGACGCCTACACTGAAGCTTTCTTT
TRBV4-3	-	-	TRBJ1-6	CASSQAEINSPLHF	TGCGCCAGCAGCCAAGCAGAAATCAATTCACCCCTCCACTTT
TRBV5-4	-	-	TRBJ1-4	CASSPGGNEKLFF	TGTGCCAGCAGCCCGGGGGGGAATGAAAAACTGTTTTTT
TRBV19	-	-	TRBJ1-1	CASSILTTRGTEAFF	TGTGCCAGTAGTATACTGACAACCCGAGGGACTGAAGCTTTCTTT
TRBV19	-	TRBD1	TRBJ2-2	CASTKRQGAFAGELFF	TGTGCCAGTACCAAGAGGCAGGGGGCGTTCGCCGGGGAGCTGTTTTTT
TRBV5-4	-	TRBD1	TRBJ2-1	CASSLDRGRYNEQFF	TGTGCCAGCAGCTTGGACAGGGGTCGATACAATGAGCAGTTCTTC
TRBV4-1	-	-	TRBJ1-6	CASSPSGDSPLHF	TGCGCCAGCAGCCCCTCGGGGGATTCACCCCTCCACTTT
TRBV4-2	few	-	TRBJ1-3	CASSQFQGSGNTIYF	TGTGCCAGCAGCCAATTCCAGGGCTCTGGAAACACCATATATTTT
TRBV18	-	TRBD2	TRBJ2-3	CASSSMPTSGGAVGPDTQYF	TGTGCCAGCTCATCGATGCCGACTAGCGGGGGGGCCGTTGGGCCAGATACGCAGTATTTT
TRBV4-2	once	-	TRBJ2-2	CASSQEQQMGGELFF	TGTGCCAGCAGCCAAGAACAGCAAATGGGCGGGGAGCTGTTTTTT
TRBV19	few	TRBD1	TRBJ1-2	CASTSGTGVAGGYTF	TGTGCCAGTACATCCGGGACAGGGGTTGCGGGTGGCTACACCTTC
TRBV5-1	-	TRBD1	TRBJ2-2	CASSLTGGDTGELFF	TGCGCCAGCAGCTTGACAGGGGGCGACACCGGGGAGCTGTTTTTT
TRBV4-2	once	TRBD2	TRBJ2-3	CASSLELGLATDTQYF	TGTGCCAGCAGCTTAGAGTTGGGACTAGCGACAGATACGCAGTATTTT
TRBV5-4	-	-	TRBJ2-2	CASSLEDRNTGELFF	TGTGCCAGCAGCTTGGAGGACAGGAACACCGGGGAGCTGTTTTTT
TRBV11-3	-	TRBD1	TRBJ1-2	CASSSSTGLDYGYTF	TGTGCCAGCAGCTCATCGACAGGGCTCGACTATGGCTACACCTTC
TRBV9	-	TRBD1	TRBJ1-3	CASSPRQGAKDTIYF	TGTGCCAGCAGCCCTCGACAGGGGGCGAAGGACACCATATATTTT
TRBV5-4	few	-	TRBJ2-5	CASSLKGLQETQYF	TGTGCCAGCAGCTTAAAGGGACTTCAAGAGACCCAGTACTTC
TRBV2	-	-	TRBJ2-2	CASSETSVGELFF	TGTGCCAGCAGTGAAACCAGCGTCGGGGAGCTGTTTTTT
TRBV24-1	-	-	TRBJ1-5	CATKNGGPNQPQHF	TGTGCCACCAAAAACGGGGGACCAAATCAGCCCCAGCATTTT
TRBV19	-	TRBD1	TRBJ1-2	CASSIRGQGDYGYTF	TGTGCCAGTAGTATAAGGGGGCAGGGAGACTATGGCTACACCTTC
TRBV11-2	-	TRBD1	TRBJ1-4	CASSLQGTHNEKLFF	TGTGCCAGCAGCCTACAGGGGACGCATAATGAAAAACTGTTTTTT
TRBV4-2	-	TRBD1	TRBJ1-3	CASSQGDRSSGNTIYF	TGTGCCAGCAGCCAGGGGGACAGATCCTCTGGAAACACCATATATTTT
TRBV6-2/TRBV6-3	-	-	TRBJ1-5	CASSREGSNQPQHF	TGTGCCAGCAGTCGGGAGGGTAGCAATCAGCCCCAGCATTTT
TRBV7-2	-	-	TRBJ2-3	CASRFQGTDTQYF	TGTGCCAGCAGATTCCAGGGCACAGATACGCAGTATTTT
TRBV7-8	-	-	TRBJ1-1	CASSLVSSVNTEAFF	TGTGCCAGCAGCTTAGTATCTTCGGTTAACACTGAAGCTTTCTTT
TRBV4-3	-	-	TRBJ2-3	CASAKRGTDTQYF	TGCGCCAGCGCCAAGCGGGGCACAGATACGCAGTATTTT
TRBV18	-	-	TRBJ1-3	CASSPGTLFSGNTIYF	TGTGCCAGCTCACCCGGGACACTATTCTCTGGAAACACCATATATTTT
TRBV24-1	-	TRBD2	TRBJ2-1	CATSDLTSGSRKLNEQFF	TGTGCCACCAGTGATTTGACTAGCGGGAGTAGAAAACTCAATGAGCAGTTCTTC